This T cell receptor beta chain was recovered during a study of cytomegalovirus exposure and HLA in healthy donors. The study, taken as a whole, reports: An assumption of roughly uniform sequencing depth across donors underlay the presence/absence analyses.

PCR was performed using 60 Vbeta and 13 Jbeta primers. Here immunoSEQ multiplex PCR was the method, and the copy in TCRdb shows in-frame clones only, minus some. The sample yields some 110,000 clones, of which the top ten take up under 1.3%. With respect to this clone: Its target is not known.

Germline V gene lookup returns CDR1 SGHRS and CDR2 YFSETQ. Trimming removed 1 base from V and 5 bases from J, with 10 bases in between. There are 15 residues in the CDR3. The specimen was PBMCs. This receptor was identified in a man younger than 35 in good health and CMV-seronegative. This chain uses TRBV5-1 with TRBJ1-6; tentative D call: TRBD1 (5 bases). The CDR3 protein is CASSLRQPNNSPLHF. CDR3 coding DNA: TGCGCCAGCAGCTTGCGACAGCCAAATAATTCACCCCTCCACTTT.